What follows is one T cell receptor (beta chain) and its context. As yet, its antigen is unknown. One end of the junction does not line up with germline, which may come from a read error. Primed by a sample-barcoded 5' primer and a J-beta primer mix, a second PCR proceeded for roughly 7 to 12 cycles. TCRdb reanalysed the 5' RACE reads using MiXCR and keeps one entry per CDR3 protein. The data show about 1.7 million distinct CDR3 sequences, roughly 27% seen once. The record originates from a study of blood T cells in healthy people across ages. The study, taken as a whole, reports: Researchers judged that diversity estimates from one million T cells fell short of true values.

The germline CDR1 and CDR2 sequences are SGHRS and YFSETQ. This CDR3 is 15 amino acids long. The origin of this receptor is a woman younger than 45 in good health. The chain couples TRBV5-1 to TRBJ2-4; D is possibly TRBD1 or TRBD2 (5 bases each). The source material was blood. The CDR3 loop reads CASSTGTDPGGEQCF. CDR3 DNA: TGCGCCAGCAGCACGGGGACCGACCCCGGCGGCGAGCAGTGCTTC.